The clone carrying this T cell receptor beta chain has just a few counts. Germline V gives CDR1 MNHEY, CDR2 SVGAGI. The V end lost 6 bases, the J end lost 5 bases, and 16 bases lay between the germline ends. The CDR3 has 14 residues. This sample stems from a study of blood T cell repertoires in COVID-19. TCRdb's table, derived via immunoSEQ multiplex PCR, lists solely in-frame clones and lacks some. Found here are about 280,000 clones, around 93% of them singletons; the top ten hold 2.5% to 3%. The sequence was obtained from a man in his forties who had been exposed to COVID-19. The specimen sequenced was PBMCs or T cells enriched from blood (not recorded which). This sequence joins TRBV6-5 and TRBJ2-5, with a possible D match to TRBD1 (5 bases). Here the CDR3 reads CASSHRTQLETQYF. The CDR3 region has the DNA TGTGCCAGCAGCCACAGGACGCAGTTGGAGACCCAGTACTTC.